This T cell receptor beta chain was sequenced in a study of blood T cell repertoires in COVID-19. Study background: Specimens from acute and convalescent COVID-19 originated in the United States, Italy and Spain.

In the original workflow: Amplifying reference gene primers gave estimates of nucleated cell counts. Assay used: immunoSEQ multiplex PCR; TCRdb lists only in-frame clones, some missing. That table gives V, J and clone size, and the DNA gave D and trimming. The data show hundreds of thousands of clones, 70% to 90% seen once. The sequenced sample was peripheral blood. This clonotype originated in a woman between 50 and 59 years old with active or convalescent COVID-19.

The CDR3 sequence is CASSPGGMNTEAFF. DNA for the CDR3: TGTGCCAGCAGCCCAGGGGGCATGAACACTGAAGCTTTCTTT. The chain has TRBV7-3 and TRBJ1-1; 8 bases align to TRBD1. Germline V lookup: CDR1 SGHTA, CDR2 FQGTGA. V dropped 5 bases and J dropped 0; count of bases not matched to a gene: 2. This CDR3 region has 14 residues.